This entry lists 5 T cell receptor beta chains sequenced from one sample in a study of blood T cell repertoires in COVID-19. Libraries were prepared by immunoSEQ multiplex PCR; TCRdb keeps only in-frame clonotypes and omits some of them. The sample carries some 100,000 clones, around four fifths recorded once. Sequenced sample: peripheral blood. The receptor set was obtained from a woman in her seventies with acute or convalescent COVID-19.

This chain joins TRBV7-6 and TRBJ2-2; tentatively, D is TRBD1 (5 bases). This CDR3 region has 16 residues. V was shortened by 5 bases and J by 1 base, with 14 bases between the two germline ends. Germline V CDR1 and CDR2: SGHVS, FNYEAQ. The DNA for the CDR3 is TGTGCCAGCAGCCATATAATCACAGGGAACACCGGGGAGCTGTTTTTT. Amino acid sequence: CASSHIITGNTGELFF.

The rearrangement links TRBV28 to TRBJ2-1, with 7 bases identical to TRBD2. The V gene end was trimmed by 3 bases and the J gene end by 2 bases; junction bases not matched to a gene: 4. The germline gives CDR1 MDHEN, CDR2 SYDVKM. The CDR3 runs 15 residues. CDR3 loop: CASSLSRGTYNEQFF. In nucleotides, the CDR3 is TGTGCCAGCAGTTTGTCGCGGGGGACCTACAATGAGCAGTTCTTC.

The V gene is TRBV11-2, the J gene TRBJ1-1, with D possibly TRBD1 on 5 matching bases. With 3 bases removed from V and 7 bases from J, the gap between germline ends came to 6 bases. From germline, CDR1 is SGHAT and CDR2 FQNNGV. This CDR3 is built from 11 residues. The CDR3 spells CASSLGGEAFF. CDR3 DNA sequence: TGTGCCAGCAGCTTGGGGGGTGAAGCTTTCTTT.

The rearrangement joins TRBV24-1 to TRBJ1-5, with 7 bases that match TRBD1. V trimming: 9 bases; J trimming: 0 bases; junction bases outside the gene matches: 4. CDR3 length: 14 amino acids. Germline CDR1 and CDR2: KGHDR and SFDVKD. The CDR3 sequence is CATANRGSNQPQHF. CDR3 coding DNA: TGTGCCACCGCGAACAGGGGTAGCAATCAGCCCCAGCATTTT.

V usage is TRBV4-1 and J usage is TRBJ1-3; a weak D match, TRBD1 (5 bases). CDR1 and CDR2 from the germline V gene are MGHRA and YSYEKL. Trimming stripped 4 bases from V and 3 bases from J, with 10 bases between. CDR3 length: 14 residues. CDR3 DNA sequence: TGCGCCAGCAGCCCGCAGGGTTTTGGAAACACCATATATTTT. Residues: CASSPQGFGNTIYF.